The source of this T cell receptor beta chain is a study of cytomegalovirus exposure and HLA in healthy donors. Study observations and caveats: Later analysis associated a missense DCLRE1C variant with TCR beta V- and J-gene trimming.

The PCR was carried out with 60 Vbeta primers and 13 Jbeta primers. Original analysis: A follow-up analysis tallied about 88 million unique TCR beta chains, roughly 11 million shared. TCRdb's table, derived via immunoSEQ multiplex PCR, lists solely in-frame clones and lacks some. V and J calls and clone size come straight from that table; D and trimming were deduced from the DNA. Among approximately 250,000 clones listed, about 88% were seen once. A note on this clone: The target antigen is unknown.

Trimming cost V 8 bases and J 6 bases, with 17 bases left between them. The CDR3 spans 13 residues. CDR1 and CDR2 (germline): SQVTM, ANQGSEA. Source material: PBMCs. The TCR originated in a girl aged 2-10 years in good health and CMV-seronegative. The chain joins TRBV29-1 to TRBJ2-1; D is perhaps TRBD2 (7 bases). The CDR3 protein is CSPWDGGRNEQFF. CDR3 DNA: TGCAGCCCTTGGGACGGGGGGCGCAATGAGCAGTTCTTC.